The clone carrying this T cell receptor beta chain was seen at least ten times. Its antigen is undetermined. This CDR3 region has 15 residues. The germline V gene has CDR1 SGHRS and CDR2 YFSETQ. V lost 1 base and J lost 2, with 10 bases in between. The authors made TCR beta libraries by quantitative 5'-RACE with molecular barcodes. TCRdb called the 5' RACE reads again in MiXCR, with one record for every CDR3 protein. The data show fewer than 550,000 distinct CDR3 sequences, about 5.7% seen once. This entry is derived from a study of CD8 T cells in ankylosing spondylitis. Overall study results and limits: Typical of ankylosing spondylitis blood, it appeared, was a TCR beta motif of seven to nine highly homologous variants. CD8+ by phenotype, disease-linked clones were relatively rare in peripheral blood. Reportedly, matched ankylosing spondylitis synovial fluid was significantly enriched for disease-linked clones.

The origin of this receptor is a male donor with ankylosing spondylitis. V and J are TRBV5-1 and TRBJ1-3; D possibly corresponds to TRBD1 (5 bases). The sequencing sample was made of blood, either unsorted or a sorted T cell fraction (not recorded which). The CDR3 protein is CASSLLGTAGNTIYF. CDR3 sequence (DNA): TGCGCCAGCAGCTTGCTTGGGACTGCTGGAAACACCATATATTTT.